The present entry profiles one T cell receptor beta chain with its context. This sample stems from a study of blood T cell repertoires in COVID-19. Study summary: Collection of acute and convalescent COVID-19 samples took place in the United States, Italy and Spain. Nucleic acid was either cDNA or gDNA, and it came from T cells, B-cell-depleted T cells, or PBMCs.

CDR1 and CDR2 from the germline V gene are SGHRS and YFSETQ. CDR3 length equals 14 residues. The V end lost 2 bases, the J end lost 3 bases, and 12 bases lay between the germline ends. Original processing notes: Estimated nucleated cell counts came from reference gene primer amplification. Assay used: immunoSEQ multiplex PCR; TCRdb lists only in-frame clones, some missing. The V and J calls and clone size come from that table; D and trimming were worked out from the DNA. The sample records hundreds of thousands of clones, around 80% being singletons. This receptor was taken from a woman in her forties with active or convalescent COVID-19. Material for sequencing was peripheral blood. V and J are TRBV5-1 and TRBJ2-7; D call uncertain. The CDR3 protein is CASSFGGANYEQYF. In nucleotides, the CDR3 is TGCGCCAGCAGCTTCGGCGGAGCAAACTACGAGCAGTACTTC.